This is a list of T cell receptor beta chains from one sample in a study of cytomegalovirus exposure and HLA in healthy donors. Method: immunoSEQ multiplex PCR; TCRdb's copy keeps in-frame clones and lacks some. The sample records 60,000 to 75,000 clones, approximately 85% being singletons. The sequencing input was PBMCs. The receptors shown here come from a female donor in good health and CMV-seronegative. Each CDR3 is given with its conserved first and last residue. The D gene is left open where the match is weak. Size values are once, few and many counts, or a class for expanded clones, and some rows have none.

-,TRBV11-2,TRBD2,14,TRBJ2-3,CASSLSGTTDTQYF,TGTGCCAGCAGCCTTAGCGGGACGACAGATACGCAGTATTTT
-,TRBV29-1,-,13,TRBJ1-1,CSGRRQENTEAFF,TGCAGCGGCCGTCGACAGGAGAACACTGAAGCTTTCTTT
-,TRBV27,-,14,TRBJ2-7,CASSLGGLSYEQYF,TGTGCCAGCAGTTTAGGAGGGCTCTCCTACGAGCAGTACTTC
-,TRBV4-1,-,15,TRBJ1-3,CASSRGSGVGASIYF,TGCGCCAGCAGCCGCGGATCAGGGGTCGGGGCATCCATATATTTT
-,TRBV18,-,13,TRBJ2-7,CASSPGAAYEQYF,TGTGCCAGCTCACCTGGGGCGGCCTACGAGCAGTACTTC
-,TRBV7-2,TRBD2,16,TRBJ2-1,CASSSSSGVSYNEQFF,TGTGCCAGCAGCTCCTCTAGCGGGGTCTCCTACAATGAGCAGTTCTTC
-,TRBV27,TRBD1,17,TRBJ2-6,CASSPRGTVSGANVLTF,TGTGCCAGCAGCCCAAGAGGGACAGTCTCTGGGGCCAACGTCCTGACTTTC
-,TRBV15,TRBD1,17,TRBJ2-5,CATSRALTGVRRETQYF,TGTGCCACCAGCAGAGCCCTGACAGGGGTAAGGAGAGAGACCCAGTACTTC
-,TRBV10-3,-,15,TRBJ1-3,CAIEDTRVYGNTIYF,TGTGCCATCGAGGACACCAGGGTTTATGGAAACACCATATATTTT
-,TRBV29-1,-,13,TRBJ1-1,CSVEEQMNTEAFF,TGCAGCGTTGAAGAACAGATGAACACTGAAGCTTTCTTT
-,TRBV27,TRBD1,14,TRBJ1-5,CASSPGTGNQPQHF,TGTGCCAGCAGTCCCGGGACAGGAAATCAGCCCCAGCATTTT
-,TRBV5-1,TRBD1,15,TRBJ2-3,CASSSGQGQTDTQYF,TGCGCCAGCAGCTCCGGACAGGGGCAAACAGATACGCAGTATTTT
-,TRBV5-1,TRBD1,17,TRBJ1-2,CASSAGTGDSINYGYTF,TGCGCCAGCAGCGCCGGGACAGGGGATTCAATCAACTATGGCTACACCTTC
-,TRBV2,TRBD2,17,TRBJ2-3,CASSSPGLKLSTDTQYF,TGTGCCAGCAGTAGTCCGGGACTAAAACTTAGCACAGATACGCAGTATTTT
once,TRBV28,TRBD2,14,TRBJ2-1,CASSSSGPHNEQFF,TGTGCCAGCAGTTCTAGCGGGCCTCACAATGAGCAGTTCTTC
once,TRBV18,TRBD2,14,TRBJ2-2,CASSPPSGISGLFF,TGTGCCAGCTCACCACCTAGCGGGATAAGTGGGCTGTTTTTT
-,TRBV5-6,-,14,TRBJ2-2,CASSLGQFTGELFF,TGTGCCAGCAGCTTGGGACAGTTCACCGGGGAGCTGTTTTTT
-,TRBV6-4,TRBD2,14,TRBJ2-1,CASSDGGAYNEQFF,TGTGCCAGCAGTGACGGGGGGGCCTACAATGAGCAGTTCTTC
few,TRBV18,-,17,TRBJ1-4,CASSQSPGDTTNEKLFF,TGTGCCAGCTCCCAGTCACCCGGGGACACAACTAATGAAAAACTGTTTTTT
few,TRBV5-1,-,12,TRBJ2-7,CASSFDSYEQYF,TGCGCCAGCAGCTTCGACAGCTACGAGCAGTACTTC
-,TRBV6-6,-,13,TRBJ1-5,CASRLNSNQPQHF,TGTGCCAGCAGGCTCAACTCGAATCAGCCCCAGCATTTT
-,TRBV25-1,TRBD2,13,TRBJ2-7,CASSVTSTYEQYF,TGTGCCAGCAGTGTGACTAGCACCTACGAGCAGTACTTC
-,TRBV29-1,TRBD2,15,TRBJ2-7,CSVATLAGGPVEQYF,TGCAGCGTTGCTACCCTAGCGGGAGGGCCGGTCGAGCAGTACTTC
-,TRBV7-2,-,14,TRBJ2-5,CASSSVDYQETQYF,TGTGCCAGCAGCTCGGTGGACTACCAAGAGACCCAGTACTTC
few,TRBV2,-,11,TRBJ1-5,CASSEGRVQHF,TGTGCCAGCAGTGAGGGCAGGGTACAGCATTTT
few,TRBV28,-,16,TRBJ2-1,CASSSPDRTAYNEQFF,TGTGCCAGCAGTTCCCCGGACAGAACTGCCTACAATGAGCAGTTCTTC
few,TRBV6-5,TRBD1,14,TRBJ1-6,CASSRGQGWSPLHF,TGTGCCAGCAGTCGCGGACAGGGTTGGTCACCCCTCCACTTT
once,TRBV11-2,-,14,TRBJ2-7,CASSFGGQGYEQYF,TGTGCCAGCAGCTTCGGAGGGCAGGGCTACGAGCAGTACTTC
-,TRBV15,-,14,TRBJ2-5,CATSRDVGAETQYF,TGTGCCACCAGCAGAGATGTGGGAGCGGAGACCCAGTACTTC
once,TRBV28,TRBD2,16,TRBJ2-1,CASRLAGGPGYNEQFF,TGTGCCAGCAGATTAGCGGGAGGGCCGGGGTACAATGAGCAGTTCTTC
-,TRBV6-5,TRBD2,16,TRBJ2-1,CASSWTSGVTYNEQFF,TGTGCCAGCAGTTGGACTAGCGGGGTAACCTACAATGAGCAGTTCTTC
-,TRBV5-4,-,15,TRBJ2-3,CASSTRVGNADTQYF,TGTGCCAGCAGTACGAGGGTAGGGAATGCAGATACGCAGTATTTT
-,TRBV5-1,TRBD1,17,TRBJ1-1,CASSHRTGDRINTEAFF,TGCGCCAGCAGCCATCGGACAGGGGACCGTATAAACACTGAAGCTTTCTTT
-,TRBV5-1,TRBD1,14,TRBJ1-4,CASAPRTGNEKLFF,TGCGCCAGCGCGCCTCGGACAGGGAATGAAAAACTGTTTTTT
-,TRBV19,TRBD1,14,TRBJ2-4,CASSRDRAKNIQYF,TGTGCCAGTAGTCGGGACAGGGCCAAAAACATTCAGTACTTC
-,TRBV27,-,15,TRBJ2-1,CATTSGLVGSNEQFF,TGTGCCACCACAAGCGGTCTGGTGGGGTCCAATGAGCAGTTCTTC
-,TRBV28,TRBD1,11,TRBJ2-1,CASSSGGEQFF,TGTGCCAGCAGTTCAGGGGGTGAGCAGTTCTTC
-,TRBV11-2,-,13,TRBJ1-1,CASSLGKGVEAFF,TGTGCCAGCAGCTTAGGGAAGGGGGTTGAAGCTTTCTTT
-,TRBV7-6,TRBD1,14,TRBJ2-7,CASSSWTGSYEQYF,TGTGCCAGCAGCTCCTGGACAGGGTCCTACGAGCAGTACTTC
-,TRBV19,TRBD1,14,TRBJ1-5,CASSRGQVSQPQHF,TGTGCCAGTAGCCGCGGACAGGTCAGTCAGCCCCAGCATTTT
-,TRBV6-6,-,11,TRBJ2-1,CASTEANEQFF,TGTGCCAGCACCGAAGCAAATGAGCAGTTCTTC
-,TRBV28,-,13,TRBJ1-1,CASTIQGYTEAFF,TGTGCCAGCACCATTCAGGGATACACTGAAGCTTTCTTT
-,TRBV29-1,TRBD2,15,TRBJ2-5,CSTNRGGLGVETQYF,TGCAGCACCAATCGGGGGGGACTAGGAGTGGAGACCCAGTACTTC
-,TRBV7-2,TRBD1,14,TRBJ2-1,CASVTGGIYNEQFF,TGTGCCAGCGTAACAGGGGGCATCTACAATGAGCAGTTCTTC